This TCR beta chain was captured by sequencing in a study of T cell changes during pregnancy in multiple sclerosis. This CDR3 is built from 15 residues. Germline-derived CDR1 and CDR2 are MDHEN and SYDVKM. V trimming: 1 base; J trimming: 8 bases; junction bases outside the gene matches: 6. The protocol was immunoSEQ multiplex PCR, while the TCRdb copy is restricted to in-frame clones and leaves out a portion. This sample carries roughly 110,000 clones, just under 95% of them seen once, and the ten largest clones take approximately 1.5%. Sequences were derived from peripheral blood, sampled after pregnancy. The TCR originated in a female donor with multiple sclerosis, enrolled in a pregnancy study. V gene TRBV28 combines with J gene TRBJ2-2; 8 bases are a match to TRBD2. The CDR3 sequence is CASSLFVTSDGELFF. DNA for the CDR3: TGTGCCAGCAGTTTATTCGTGACTAGCGATGGGGAGCTGTTTTTT. The entire variable domain, with the rest obtained from reference TRBV28 and TRBJ2-2, is as follows: DVKVTQSSRYLVKRTGEKVFLECVQDMDHENMFWYRQDPGLGLRLIYFSYDVKMKEKGDIPEGYSVSREKKERFSLILESASTNQTSMYLCASSLFVTSDGELFFGEGSRLTVL.